This TCR beta chain was sequenced in a study of CD8+ T cells in alopecia areata. CDR3 length: 12 residues. Trimming pared 0 bases from V and 10 bases from J, leaving 8 bases between. Germline CDR1 SGHRS, CDR2 YFSETQ. Extracted RNA was reverse transcribed, and the resulting cDNA served as sequencing template. TCRdb's table, derived via immunoSEQ multiplex PCR, lists solely in-frame clones and lacks some. This table holds under 150,000 clones, around 50% found once. General study findings and limits: Greater clonality was observed in lesional scalp samples, especially alopecia totalis/universalis, versus normal scalp.

With regard to this clone: Its antigen is still unknown.

Individuals with alopecia areata gave both lesional scalp punch biopsies and peripheral blood for collection. This chain links TRBV5-1 with TRBJ2-1; D is uncertain. The sequencing sample was made of NKG2D-low CD8+ T cells sorted from blood. This receptor was taken from a human donor with alopecia areata. The CDR3: CASSLDRPEQFF. The CDR3 region has the DNA TGCGCCAGCAGCTTGGACAGACCGGAGCAGTTCTTC. Together with reference TRBV5-1 and TRBJ2-1, the CDR3 gives the full variable domain: KAGVTQTPRYLIKTRGQQVTLSCSPISGHRSVSWYQQTPGQGLQFLFEYFSETQRNKGNFPGRFSGRQFSNSRSEMNVSTLELGDSALYLCASSLDRPEQFFGPGTRLTVL.